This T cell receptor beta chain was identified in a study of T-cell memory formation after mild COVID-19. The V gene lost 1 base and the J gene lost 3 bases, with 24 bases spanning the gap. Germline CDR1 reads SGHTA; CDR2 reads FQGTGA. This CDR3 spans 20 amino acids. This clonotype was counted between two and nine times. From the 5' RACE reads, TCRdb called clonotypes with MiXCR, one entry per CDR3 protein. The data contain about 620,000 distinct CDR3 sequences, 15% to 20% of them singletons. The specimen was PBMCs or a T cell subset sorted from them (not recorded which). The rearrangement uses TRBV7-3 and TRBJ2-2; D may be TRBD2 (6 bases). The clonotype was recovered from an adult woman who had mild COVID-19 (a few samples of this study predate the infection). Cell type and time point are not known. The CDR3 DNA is TGTGCCAGCAGCTTAAACCACGGCAGGAGCGGGCAGTATCACACCGGGGAGCTGTTTTTT. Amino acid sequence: CASSLNHGRSGQYHTGELFF.